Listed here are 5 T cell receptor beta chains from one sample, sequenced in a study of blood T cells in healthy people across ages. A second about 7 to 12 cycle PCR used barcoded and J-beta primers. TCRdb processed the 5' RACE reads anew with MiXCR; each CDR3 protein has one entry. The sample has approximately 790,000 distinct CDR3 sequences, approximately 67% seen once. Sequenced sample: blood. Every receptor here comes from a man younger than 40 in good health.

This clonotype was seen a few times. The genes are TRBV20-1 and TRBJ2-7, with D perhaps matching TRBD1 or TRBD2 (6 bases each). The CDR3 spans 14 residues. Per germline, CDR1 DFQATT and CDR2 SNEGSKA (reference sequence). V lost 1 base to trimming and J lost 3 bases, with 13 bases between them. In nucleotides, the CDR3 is TGCAGTGCTAGAGTGGGGGGCAACCTCTACGAGCAGTACTTC. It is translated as CSARVGGNLYEQYF.

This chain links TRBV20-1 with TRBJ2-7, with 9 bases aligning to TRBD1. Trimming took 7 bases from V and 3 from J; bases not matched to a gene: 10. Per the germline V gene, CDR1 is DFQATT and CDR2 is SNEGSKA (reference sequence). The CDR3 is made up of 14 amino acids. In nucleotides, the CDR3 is TGCAGTGTCGAGGGTTCGGGACAGGGCTACGAGCAGTACTTC. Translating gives CSVEGSGQGYEQYF.

In nucleotides, the CDR3 is TGTGCCAGCAGTGATAGGGGTTTCCCCTACGAGCAGTACTTC. It encodes CASSDRGFPYEQYF. This chain joins TRBV6-1 and TRBJ2-7; D perhaps matches TRBD1 (5 bases). The germline V gene has CDR1 MNHNS and CDR2 SASEGT. Trimming pared 3 bases from V and 2 bases from J, leaving 11 bases between. The CDR3 runs to 14 residues.

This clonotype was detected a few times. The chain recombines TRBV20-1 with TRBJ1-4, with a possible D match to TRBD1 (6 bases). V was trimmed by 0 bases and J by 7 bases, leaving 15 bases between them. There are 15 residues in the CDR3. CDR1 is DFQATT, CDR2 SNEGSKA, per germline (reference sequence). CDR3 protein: CSARDFRGVGEKLFF. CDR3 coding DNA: TGCAGTGCTAGAGATTTCAGGGGCGTAGGTGAAAAACTGTTTTTT.

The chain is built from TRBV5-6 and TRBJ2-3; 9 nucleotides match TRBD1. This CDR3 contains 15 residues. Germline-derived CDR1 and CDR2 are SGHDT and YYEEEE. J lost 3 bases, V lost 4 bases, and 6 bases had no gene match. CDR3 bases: TGTGCCAGCAGCGCGGACAGGGGTTCGACAGATACGCAGTATTTT. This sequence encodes CASSADRGSTDTQYF.